This T cell receptor beta chain was recorded in a study of T cells in Graves' hyperthyroidism and ophthalmopathy (dated by TCRdb to the late 2010s). For the wider study: Peripheral blood was sampled at the time of initial diagnosis, prior to any treatment. A discovery cohort of about 96 patients, fewer than 50 with Graves' ophthalmopathy and 57 with stable Graves' hyperthyroidism, was used to find distinguishing TCR V-J signatures. An independent validation cohort of 18 to 20 hyperthyroidism patients and over 15 patients who later progressed to ophthalmopathy tested prospective prediction of ophthalmopathy. The approximately 98 discovery patients were randomly divided into training and test sets at a 7:3 ratio. The study also compared thyroid tissue and blood T-cell repertoires from several Graves' hyperthyroidism patients. Once sampling was done, hyperthyroidism patients were given methimazole at a starting dose of 30 mg daily, whereas ophthalmopathy patients were given high-dose intravenous methylprednisolone. The paper describes TCR Vbeta CDR3 sequencing of 135 peripheral blood samples, made up of 43 ophthalmopathy patients, 70 to 75 hyperthyroidism patients and 17 progressor patients.

Amplification of TCR beta CDR3 regions was carried out from RNA transcripts. The first round of RT-PCR for the TCR CDR3 was performed with the HTBI primer set and the Qiagen OneStep RT-PCR kit. Libraries were constructed in a second round of multiplex PCR, after which size selection and purification were performed. Libraries were sequenced paired-end with 100 bp reads on an Illumina HiSeq2000. In the paper's pipeline: Raw data were processed with SOAPnuke, discarding reads with adapters, uncalled bases, mean Phred below 15, or no exact constant-primer or identifier match. COPE v1.2.5 was used to merge the high-quality paired reads, and each unique nucleotide sequence was defined as a clonotype. MiTCR v1.1 was used to align clonotypes to the IMGT TRBV, TRBD and TRBJ reference segments. Analysis was restricted to V-J combinations with a frequency above 0.0001, which covered 98% to 99.2% of repertoires. The TCS score was defined as the ratio of F50 (clonal expansion) to E x V (chaos), calculated using BLOSUM62-based TCRdist between CDR3 peptides within each V-J. Welch's t-statistics and random forest reduced roughly 530 V-J features to fewer than 15, which were used in a naive Bayes classifier (R e1071). The similarity between thyroid and blood repertoires was quantified using the Morisita-Horn index. TCRdb itself trimmed the public reads at Q25 with fastp, ran MiXCR and retained productive beta chains. Duplicate CDR3 protein sequences are folded into a single record with the most common DNA and genes. Here the V and J calls rest on TCRdb's processing, not on the authors' analysis. This sample comprises nearly 750,000 distinct CDR3 sequences, 35% of them detected only once. The top ten hold around 29% of the sample.

Stable Graves' hyperthyroidism was defined as no progression to ophthalmopathy during 18 months of follow-up. Hyperthyroidism patients were newly diagnosed, with disease duration under 2 months, and aged 18 to 65 years. The study excluded patients with uncontrolled infections, other autoimmune diseases, pregnancy or lactation. Diagnoses were based on clinical symptoms, serum thyroxine and TRAb, thyroid ultrasound and orbital computed tomography. PBMCs were isolated from 7.5 to 10 ml of fresh peripheral blood by Ficoll-Paque density gradient centrifugation. Trizol reagent was used to extract total RNA, and RNA quality was then checked on an Agilent 2100 Bioanalyzer. In this sample, this clonotype turned up once. Its antigen is not yet known. One base away there is no much larger clone; base qualities are not given. Evidence from a single read is weak. General conclusions and limits of the study: In validation, progression to ophthalmopathy was predicted by the model with approximately 67% sensitivity and 72.22% specificity, a median of roughly six months before onset. No statistical method was used to fix the sample size in advance, and group allocation was not hidden from the investigators. Most expanded thyroid clonotypes (frequency above 0.001) were also detected in blood, a finding suggesting that blood repertoires may reflect thyroid immune responses. Ophthalmopathy was separated from stable hyperthyroidism by a 13 V-J signature model, with over 85% sensitivity and 81% to 82% specificity obtained in cross-validation and 80%/75% obtained in testing.

The sequenced sample consisted of blood. The receptor was derived from a woman aged 40 to 49 with Graves' hyperthyroidism.

The CDR3 protein sequence reads: CASRSTGWTEAFF. The DNA is as follows: TGTGCCAGCAGGTCGACAGGATGGACTGAAGCTTTCTTT. The chain uses TRBV7-6 and TRBJ1-1, and the D gene may be TRBD1, 6 bases matching. At the junction V is shortened by 6 bases and J by 5 bases, with 13 bases in between. The CDR3 contains 13 residues, cysteine and phenylalanine counted. The DNA shown is the 39-base CDR3, in frame from base 1. CDR1 SGHVS and CDR2 FNYEAQ are derived from the germline V gene. Beyond the CDR3, the reference TRBV7-6 and TRBJ1-1 genes provide the residues; the full variable domain reads: GAGVSQSPRYKVTKRGQDVALRCDPISGHVSLYWYRQALGQGPEFLTYFNYEAQQDKSGLPNDRFSAERPEGSISTLTIQRTEQRDSAMYRCASRSTGWTEAFFGQGTRLTVV.